This T cell receptor (beta chain) came from a study of CD8 T cells in Susac syndrome. CD8+ and CD4+ blood T cells underwent TCR beta sequencing. TEMRA cells were FACS-enriched, with CD8+ and CD4+ T cells isolated negatively. With random hexamers, roughly 0.45 to 1 ug RNA was reverse transcribed. With immunoSEQ multiplex PCR, TCR beta CDR3 was amplified across 54 Vbeta and 13 Jbeta. TCRdb re-called the immunoSEQ multiplex PCR reads with MiXCR, one entry per CDR3 protein. The sample yields about 190,000 distinct CDR3 sequences, 80% to 95% seen once. Germline V gives CDR1 MNHNS, CDR2 SASEGT. This CDR3 spans 13 amino acids. Trimming pared 2 bases from V and 7 bases from J, leaving 9 bases between.

The sequence was obtained from a human donor in good health. Sequenced material: CD4+ T cells from PBMCs. The chain combines TRBV6-1 with TRBJ2-4, with D unclear. CDR3 protein: CASSENVKNIQYF. The CDR3 DNA is TGTGCCAGCAGTGAAAATGTTAAGAACATTCAGTACTTC.